This T cell receptor beta chain derives from a study of blood T cell repertoires in COVID-19. CDR1 and CDR2 (germline): MDHEN, SYDVKM. The CDR3 is made up of 13 amino acids. Assay: immunoSEQ multiplex PCR; the TCRdb copy retains only in-frame clones and omits some. The repertoire holds 150,000 to 200,000 clones, with about 86% as singletons. The receptor comes from a woman of 80 years or more in a cohort sampled during active or convalescent COVID-19. V usage is TRBV28 and J usage is TRBJ1-1; the D gene is possibly TRBD1 (5 bases). The material sequenced was peripheral blood. The CDR3 bases are TGTGCAGGGCGGGGGGACTGGAACACTGAAGCTTTCTTT. The encoded protein is CAGRGDWNTEAFF.